The rows below give T cell receptor beta chains drawn from one sample of a study of blood T cells in healthy people across ages. TCRdb re-called the 5' RACE reads through MiXCR, storing one row per CDR3 protein. Altogether roughly 1,700,000 distinct CDR3 sequences are present, 28% being singletons, with the ten largest covering 7% to 9%. Source material: blood. These receptors all stem from a woman in her twenties or thirties in good health. CDR3s include the opening cysteine and the closing phenylalanine or tryptophan. A D gene is named only where the DNA matches it firmly. Clone sizes are given selectively: once, few, many, or a class where the clone is expanded.

V gene	clone size	J gene	D gene	CDR3 DNA	CDR3 protein
TRBV4-1	many	TRBJ2-5	-	TGCGCCAGCAGCTACGGGATCCCAGAGACCCAGTACTTC	CASSYGIPETQYF
TRBV3-1	-	TRBJ2-1	TRBD2	TGTGCCAGCAGCCAATCTCTAGCGGGTTGGAACAATGAGCAGTTCTTC	CASSQSLAGWNNEQFF
TRBV4-3	many	TRBJ2-7	TRBD2	TGCGCCAGCAGCCAAGTGGGGACTAGCGGAACATACGAGCAGTACTTC	CASSQVGTSGTYEQYF
TRBV7-2	many	TRBJ2-1	TRBD2	TGTGCCAGCAGCTTATCTCCTAGCGGGGGGTTCAATGAGCAGTTCTTC	CASSLSPSGGFNEQFF
TRBV7-2	-	TRBJ2-5	-	TGTGCCAGCAGCCCAAACGGCGCCAGGGTGGGTGAGACCCAGTACTTC	CASSPNGARVGETQYF
TRBV20-1	few	TRBJ1-2	-	TGCAGTGCTAGAGGGGGCGAGGATGGCTACACCTTC	CSARGGEDGYTF
TRBV5-1	-	TRBJ2-1	TRBD1	TGCACCAGCAGCAAGACAGGGAATGAGCAGTTCTTC	CTSSKTGNEQFF
TRBV4-3	many	TRBJ2-7	-	TGCGCCAGCAGCCAAGATCGAGGACACTACGAGCAGTACTTC	CASSQDRGHYEQYF
TRBV15	many	TRBJ2-1	TRBD1	TGTGCCACCAGAAACGGACAGGCTCACAATGAGCAGTTCTTC	CATRNGQAHNEQFF
TRBV18	once	TRBJ1-1	TRBD1	TGTGCCAGCTCACCCCAGGGGGCGCCCACTGAAGCTTTCTTT	CASSPQGAPTEAFF
TRBV7-6	many	TRBJ2-7	TRBD2	TGTGCCAGCAGCCTAATAAGCAGCGGGAGTGCGAAATACGAGCAGTACTTC	CASSLISSGSAKYEQYF
TRBV28	-	TRBJ1-3	-	TGTGCCAGCAGTTTAATAGTGGGCACCTCTGGAAACACCATATATTTT	CASSLIVGTSGNTIYF
TRBV5-1	-	TRBJ1-6	TRBD1	TGCGCCAGCAGCCCAGGGGGTTATAATTCACCCCTCCACTTT	CASSPGGYNSPLHF
TRBV5-1	few	TRBJ2-5	TRBD2	TGCGCCAGCAGCGCCGTAGCGGGGGGGTCGAGGGAGCAGTACTTC	CASSAVAGGSREQYF
TRBV11-2	-	TRBJ2-5	TRBD1	TGTGCCAGCAGCTTTAGGGGCAGGGGGCAGGAGACCCAGTACTTC	CASSFRGRGQETQYF
TRBV7-9	many	TRBJ2-3	TRBD2	TGTGCCAGCCATACACCGGGAGGAAAGTATTTT	CASHTPGGKYF
TRBV14	many	TRBJ2-7	-	TGTGCCAGCAGCCGCCTAGCCTTCCTCGAGCAGTACTTC	CASSRLAFLEQYF
TRBV6-6	-	TRBJ2-7	-	TGTGCCAGCAGTGCTAGCACCAGCGAGCAGTACTTC	CASSASTSEQYF
TRBV28	few	TRBJ2-3	-	TGTGCCAGCCAGGTTCGCACAGATACGCAGTATTTT	CASQVRTDTQYF
TRBV7-2	-	TRBJ2-3	-	TGTGCCAGCAGCTTATTCCAAAGCAAAGTGTATTTT	CASSLFQSKVYF
TRBV20-1	many	TRBJ2-5	-	TGCAGTTCGGGGAGAGAGCAAGAGACCCAGTACTTC	CSSGREQETQYF
TRBV6-2/TRBV6-3	-	TRBJ2-1	TRBD2	TGTGCCAGCGTTCCAGCGGGAGGCACCTACAATGAGCAGTTCTTC	CASVPAGGTYNEQFF
TRBV18	few	TRBJ2-7	-	TGTGCCAGCTCACCGAAGATTTCGGTCTACGAGCAGTACTTC	CASSPKISVYEQYF
TRBV6-5	-	TRBJ2-1	TRBD1	TGTGCCAGCAGCGACAGGGCAGGGGGTGAGCAGTTCTTC	CASSDRAGGEQFF
TRBV20-1	few	TRBJ1-3	-	TGCAGTGCTAGAGATAGCCGGGACGGTGGAAACACCATATATTTT	CSARDSRDGGNTIYF
TRBV2	many	TRBJ1-1	-	TGTGCCAGCAGGAGGAACACTGAAGCTTTCTTT	CASRRNTEAFF
TRBV20-1	once	TRBJ2-7	TRBD1	TGCAGTGCTAGTGACCGGGACAGGAGCGCCTACGAGCAGTACTTC	CSASDRDRSAYEQYF
TRBV20-1	-	TRBJ2-1	TRBD2	TGCAGTGTCAAACTAGCGGGGTCCTACAGTGAGCAGTTCTTC	CSVKLAGSYSEQFF
TRBV5-6	few	TRBJ2-3	TRBD2	TGTGCCAGCAGCGGACCCGGTTCGGCGGGAGGAAGAGACACGCAGTATTTT	CASSGPGSAGGRDTQYF
TRBV6-5	-	TRBJ2-3	-	TGTGCCAGCAGTTACTCGTTCGGTGGCGGCACAGATACGCAGTATTTT	CASSYSFGGGTDTQYF
TRBV7-2	few	TRBJ2-1	TRBD2	TGTACCAGCAGCTCTGCGGGAGGGTCGAATGAGCAGTTCTTC	CTSSSAGGSNEQFF
TRBV10-3	few	TRBJ1-1	TRBD1	TGTGCCATCAGTGAGTCACCGGGACAGGGGGCTGGTGCCACTGAAGCTTTCTTT	CAISESPGQGAGATEAFF
TRBV29-1	few	TRBJ2-7	TRBD2	TGCAGCGTCCTGTTTAGCGGGAGGTCCAACGAGCGGTACTTC	CSVLFSGRSNERYF
TRBV9	-	TRBJ2-1	TRBD2	TGTGCCAGCGACGCACATGGCGGGAGTAGGCCCTACAATGAGCAGTTCTTC	CASDAHGGSRPYNEQFF
TRBV20-1	few	TRBJ1-1	-	TGCAGTGCTAGAGATATAAGGGGGGCCCACACTGAAGCTTTCTTT	CSARDIRGAHTEAFF
TRBV4-3	-	TRBJ2-1	TRBD2	TGCGCCAGCAGCCAAGATAGCGGGTACAGCTCCTACAATGAGCAGTTCTTC	CASSQDSGYSSYNEQFF
TRBV5-1	-	TRBJ1-1	TRBD1	TGCGCCAGCAGACTATTACAGGGGCAGAACACTGAAGCTTTCTTT	CASRLLQGQNTEAFF
TRBV3-1	-	TRBJ2-5	-	TGTGCCAGCAGCCCCAGGGGCGAGTCCCAAGAGACCCAGTACTTC	CASSPRGESQETQYF
TRBV28	-	TRBJ1-5	-	TGTGCCAGCAGTCCAGGGACTTCTCAAATGGGCAATCAGCCCCAGCATTTT	CASSPGTSQMGNQPQHF
TRBV20-1	-	TRBJ2-3	-	TGCAGTGCTAGAGATGTGGCGGATACGCAGTATTTT	CSARDVADTQYF
TRBV9	-	TRBJ2-2	-	TGTGCCAGCAGCGTAGTTGATTCCGGGGAGCTGTTTTTT	CASSVVDSGELFF
TRBV24-1	-	TRBJ1-1	TRBD1	TGTGCCACCAGGGACAGGGGGCTGGACACTGAAGCTTTCTTT	CATRDRGLDTEAFF
TRBV20-1	few	TRBJ1-2	TRBD1	TGCAGTGCTAGTCTTGGGACAGGACCCGTCTATGGCTACACCTTC	CSASLGTGPVYGYTF
TRBV29-1	many	TRBJ2-7	TRBD1	TGCAGCGTTGCTCGACAGGGGACGGGGGAAGCTGCCGAGCAGTACTTC	CSVARQGTGEAAEQYF
TRBV9	-	TRBJ2-7	TRBD2	TGTGCCAGCAGCGTAGGGGACTACTCTTCCGAGCAGTACTTC	CASSVGDYSSEQYF
TRBV5-1	few	TRBJ2-3	TRBD2	TGCGCCAGCAGCCCTAGCGGAGACCCCACAGATACGCAGTATTTT	CASSPSGDPTDTQYF
TRBV20-1	few	TRBJ2-7	TRBD2	TGCAGTGCTAGAGTGATCAGCGGGACCTCCTACGAGCAGTACTTC	CSARVISGTSYEQYF